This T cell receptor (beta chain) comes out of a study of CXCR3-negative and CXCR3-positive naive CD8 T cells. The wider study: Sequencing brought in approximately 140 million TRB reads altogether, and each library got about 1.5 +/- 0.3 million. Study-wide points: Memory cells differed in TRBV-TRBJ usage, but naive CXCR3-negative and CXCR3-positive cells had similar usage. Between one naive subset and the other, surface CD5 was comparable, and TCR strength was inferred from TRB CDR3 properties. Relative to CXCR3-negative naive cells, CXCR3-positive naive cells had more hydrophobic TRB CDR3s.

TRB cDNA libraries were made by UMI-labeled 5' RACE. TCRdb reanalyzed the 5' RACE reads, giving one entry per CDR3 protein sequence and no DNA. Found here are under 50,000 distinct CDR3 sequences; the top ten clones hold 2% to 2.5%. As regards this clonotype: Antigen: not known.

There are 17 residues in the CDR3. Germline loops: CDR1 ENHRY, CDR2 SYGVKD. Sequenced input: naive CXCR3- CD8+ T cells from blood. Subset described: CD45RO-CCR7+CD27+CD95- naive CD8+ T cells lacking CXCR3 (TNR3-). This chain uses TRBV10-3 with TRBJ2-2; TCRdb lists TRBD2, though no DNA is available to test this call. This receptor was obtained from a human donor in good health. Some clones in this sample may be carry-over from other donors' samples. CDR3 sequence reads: CAISGNPSGANTGELFF.